The rows below give T cell receptor beta chains drawn from one sample of a study of breast tumors, draining lymph nodes, adjacent tissues. TCRdb reanalysed the multiplex PCR reads using MiXCR and keeps one entry per CDR3 protein. This sample has some 120,000 distinct CDR3 sequences, with about 20% found just once. Sequenced input: axillary lymph node tissue. The receptors come from a female donor with breast cancer. Some clones in this sample may be carry-over from other donors' samples. CDR3s include the opening cysteine and the closing phenylalanine or tryptophan. The D gene is left open where the match is weak. Clone sizes are given selectively: once, few, many, or a class where the clone is expanded.

clone_size: many
j_call: TRBJ2-1
d_call: NA
v_call: TRBV19
cdr3_nt: TGTGCCACCTCATTTGGGGATGAGCAGTTCTTC
cdr3_aa: CATSFGDEQFF

clone_size: NA
j_call: TRBJ1-2
d_call: NA
v_call: TRBV7-2
cdr3_nt: TGTGCCTGCAGCTTAGGCCGACAGGTGGGAGGCTATGGCTACACCTTC
cdr3_aa: CACSLGRQVGGYGYTF

clone_size: few
j_call: TRBJ2-3
d_call: TRBD1
v_call: TRBV18
cdr3_nt: TGTGCCAGCTCACCACTGACAGGGCGCACAGATACGCAGTATTTT
cdr3_aa: CASSPLTGRTDTQYF

clone_size: many
j_call: TRBJ1-5
d_call: NA
v_call: TRBV12-3/TRBV12-4
cdr3_nt: TGTGCCAGCAGAGAGACAGGAAGCAATCAGCCCCAGCATTTT
cdr3_aa: CASRETGSNQPQHF

clone_size: many
j_call: TRBJ2-2
d_call: NA
v_call: TRBV5-8
cdr3_nt: TGTGCCAGCAGCCAGTTATCCCTCATGGAAGGGAGCGGGGAGCTGTTTTTT
cdr3_aa: CASSQLSLMEGSGELFF

clone_size: many
j_call: TRBJ2-5
d_call: NA
v_call: TRBV24-1
cdr3_nt: TGTGCCACCAGTGACAATCGACGGATCCAAGAGACCCAGTACTTC
cdr3_aa: CATSDNRRIQETQYF

clone_size: many
j_call: TRBJ2-5
d_call: NA
v_call: TRBV7-9
cdr3_nt: TGTGCCAGCCGGGGGGAGACCCAGTACTTC
cdr3_aa: CASRGETQYF

clone_size: many
j_call: TRBJ1-3
d_call: NA
v_call: TRBV29-1
cdr3_nt: TGCAGCGCCACAGGGTCTGGTGGAAACACCATATATTTT
cdr3_aa: CSATGSGGNTIYF

clone_size: many
j_call: TRBJ2-7
d_call: NA
v_call: TRBV7-9
cdr3_nt: TGTGCCAGCAGCTGGCAGGGTAAGGCGTACGAGCAGTACTTC
cdr3_aa: CASSWQGKAYEQYF

clone_size: many
j_call: TRBJ2-2
d_call: NA
v_call: TRBV11-3
cdr3_nt: TGTGCCAGCAGCTTAGATTCAGGCACCGGGGAGCTGTTTTTT
cdr3_aa: CASSLDSGTGELFF

clone_size: many
j_call: TRBJ2-2
d_call: TRBD2
v_call: TRBV6-1
cdr3_nt: TGTGCCAGCAGAAGAAGCGGGGGGGCGTCTGGGGAGCTGTTTTTT
cdr3_aa: CASRRSGGASGELFF

clone_size: many
j_call: TRBJ2-3
d_call: NA
v_call: TRBV7-9
cdr3_nt: TGTGCCAGCAGCCAGACAGATACGCAGTATTTT
cdr3_aa: CASSQTDTQYF

clone_size: once
j_call: TRBJ2-3
d_call: TRBD2
v_call: TRBV10-3
cdr3_nt: TGTGCCATCAGTGACCCCGGGGGGGGATCCACAGATACGCAGTATTTT
cdr3_aa: CAISDPGGGSTDTQYF

clone_size: few
j_call: TRBJ1-3
d_call: TRBD1
v_call: TRBV28
cdr3_nt: TGTGCCAGCACACCCCAGGGGGGTGGAAACACCATATATTTT
cdr3_aa: CASTPQGGGNTIYF

clone_size: NA
j_call: TRBJ2-7
d_call: TRBD1
v_call: TRBV27
cdr3_nt: TGTGCCAGCAGTCCAACAGGGGTCGACGAGCAGTACTTC
cdr3_aa: CASSPTGVDEQYF

clone_size: many
j_call: TRBJ2-5
d_call: NA
v_call: TRBV6-1
cdr3_nt: TGTGCCAGCAGCTACAGACTAGTGGGGACCCAGTACTTC
cdr3_aa: CASSYRLVGTQYF

clone_size: many
j_call: TRBJ2-5
d_call: NA
v_call: TRBV7-6
cdr3_nt: TGTGCCAGCAGCTTAGGGTCAGGCTTTGGGGAGACCCAGTACTTC
cdr3_aa: CASSLGSGFGETQYF

clone_size: NA
j_call: TRBJ2-1
d_call: NA
v_call: TRBV18
cdr3_nt: TGTGCCAGCTCACCAGGTAGGATCTCCTACAATGAGCAGTCCTTC
cdr3_aa: CASSPGRISYNEQSF

clone_size: NA
j_call: TRBJ1-3
d_call: TRBD1
v_call: TRBV18
cdr3_nt: TGTGCCAGCTCACCTGGACAGGGCTCATCTGGAAACACCAGATATTTT
cdr3_aa: CASSPGQGSSGNTRYF

clone_size: many
j_call: TRBJ2-1
d_call: TRBD2
v_call: TRBV15
cdr3_nt: TGTGCCACCAGCAGAGTAACCCAGGGCGGGAGTGAGCAGTTCTTC
cdr3_aa: CATSRVTQGGSEQFF

clone_size: NA
j_call: TRBJ2-6
d_call: TRBD1
v_call: TRBV27
cdr3_nt: TGTGCCAGCAGTCCTCTTTCCGGGACAGTCATTTCAAGTGGGGCCAACGTCCTGACTTTC
cdr3_aa: CASSPLSGTVISSGANVLTF

clone_size: many
j_call: TRBJ2-3
d_call: NA
v_call: TRBV7-2
cdr3_nt: TGTGCCAGCAGCTTCATGTGGGGTCCAGATACGCAGTATTTT
cdr3_aa: CASSFMWGPDTQYF

clone_size: many
j_call: TRBJ1-2
d_call: NA
v_call: TRBV20-1
cdr3_nt: TGCAGTGCTAGAGAAACCGGGACACCCCTCTATGGCTACACCTTC
cdr3_aa: CSARETGTPLYGYTF

clone_size: many
j_call: TRBJ2-3
d_call: NA
v_call: TRBV2
cdr3_nt: TGTGCCAGCAGAAACGGACAAGGGCCAGATACGCAGTATTTT
cdr3_aa: CASRNGQGPDTQYF

clone_size: many
j_call: TRBJ2-7
d_call: NA
v_call: TRBV12-3/TRBV12-4
cdr3_nt: TGTGCCAGCACCTTTAGCGAGAACACCTACGAGCAGTACTTC
cdr3_aa: CASTFSENTYEQYF

clone_size: many
j_call: TRBJ2-7
d_call: NA
v_call: TRBV9
cdr3_nt: TGTGCCAGCAGCCCCGGGACCCCCTACGAGCAGTACTTC
cdr3_aa: CASSPGTPYEQYF

clone_size: many
j_call: TRBJ2-3
d_call: NA
v_call: TRBV19
cdr3_nt: TGTGCCAGTAGTGTGGGGGCAGGAGGCACAGATACGCAGTATTTT
cdr3_aa: CASSVGAGGTDTQYF

clone_size: many
j_call: TRBJ2-7
d_call: NA
v_call: TRBV5-5
cdr3_nt: TGTGCCAGCAGCTTGACAGGGCCGGGGTACGAGCAGTACTTC
cdr3_aa: CASSLTGPGYEQYF

clone_size: many
j_call: TRBJ1-2
d_call: NA
v_call: TRBV5-4
cdr3_nt: TGTGCCAGCAGACTAGACAGCTATGGCTACACCTTC
cdr3_aa: CASRLDSYGYTF